The sequence of this T cell receptor beta chain was determined in a study of identical twins. Trimming took off 1 base at V and 4 bases at J, with 7 bases between the two ends. The CDR3 is 14 residues long. From germline, CDR1 is SGHVS and CDR2 FQNEAQ. Via MiXCR, TCRdb re-called the 5' RACE reads, giving one row per CDR3 protein. The table includes fewer than 250,000 distinct CDR3 sequences, 6% to 8.5% detected once. These data are also associated with another study on yellow fever vaccine responses in identical twins.

The rearrangement links TRBV7-8 to TRBJ2-2; TRBD1 is a possible D gene (5 bases). The TCR originated in a young woman in good health. Sequenced input: CD8+ T cells sorted from blood. The CDR3: CASSLGRATGELFF. DNA of the CDR3: TGTGCCAGCAGCTTAGGCAGGGCCACCGGGGAGCTGTTTTTT.